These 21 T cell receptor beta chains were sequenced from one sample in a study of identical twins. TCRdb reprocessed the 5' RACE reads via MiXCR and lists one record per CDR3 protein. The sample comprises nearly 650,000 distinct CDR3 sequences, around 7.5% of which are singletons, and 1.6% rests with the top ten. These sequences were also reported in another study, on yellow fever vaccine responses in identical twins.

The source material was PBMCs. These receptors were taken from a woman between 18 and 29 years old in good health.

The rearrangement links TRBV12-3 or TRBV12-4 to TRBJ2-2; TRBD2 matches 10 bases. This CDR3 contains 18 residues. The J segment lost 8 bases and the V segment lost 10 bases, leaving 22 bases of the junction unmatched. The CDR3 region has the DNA TGTGCCACAACTCCGGAGGAAGGGCTAGCGGGAGTCCGTGGGGAGCTGTTTTTT. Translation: CATTPEEGLAGVRGELFF.

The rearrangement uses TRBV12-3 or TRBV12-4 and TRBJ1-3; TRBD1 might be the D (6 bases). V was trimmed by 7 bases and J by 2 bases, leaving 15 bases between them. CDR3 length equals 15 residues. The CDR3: CASTPYTGTGNTIYF. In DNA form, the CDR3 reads TGTGCCAGCACCCCGTATACAGGGACTGGAAACACCATATATTTT.

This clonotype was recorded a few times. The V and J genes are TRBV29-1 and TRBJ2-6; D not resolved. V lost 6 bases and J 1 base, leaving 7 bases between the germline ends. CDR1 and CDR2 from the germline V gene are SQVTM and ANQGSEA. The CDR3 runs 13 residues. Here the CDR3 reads CSVLRSGANVLTF. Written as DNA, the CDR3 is TGCAGCGTCCTGCGATCTGGGGCCAACGTCCTGACTTTC.

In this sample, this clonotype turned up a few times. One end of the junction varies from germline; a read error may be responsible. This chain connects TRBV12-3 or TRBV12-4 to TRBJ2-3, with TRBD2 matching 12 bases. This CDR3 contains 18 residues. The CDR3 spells CTSSLGLAGPNPTDTQYF. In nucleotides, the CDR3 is TGTACCAGCAGCCTAGGACTAGCGGGACCGAACCCCACAGATACGCAGTATTTT.

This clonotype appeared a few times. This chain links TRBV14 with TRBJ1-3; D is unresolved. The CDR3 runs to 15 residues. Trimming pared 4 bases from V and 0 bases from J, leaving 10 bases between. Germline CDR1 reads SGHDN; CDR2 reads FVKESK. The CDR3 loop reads CASSPGLLSGNTIYF. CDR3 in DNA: TGTGCCAGCAGCCCTGGACTGCTCTCTGGAAACACCATATATTTT.

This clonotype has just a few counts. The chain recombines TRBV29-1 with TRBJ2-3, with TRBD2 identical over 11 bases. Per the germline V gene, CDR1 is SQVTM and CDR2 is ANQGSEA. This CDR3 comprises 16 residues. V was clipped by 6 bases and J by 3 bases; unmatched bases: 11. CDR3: CSVAFSGGVRTDTQYF. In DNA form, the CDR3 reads TGCAGCGTCGCTTTTAGCGGGGGGGTGAGGACAGATACGCAGTATTTT.

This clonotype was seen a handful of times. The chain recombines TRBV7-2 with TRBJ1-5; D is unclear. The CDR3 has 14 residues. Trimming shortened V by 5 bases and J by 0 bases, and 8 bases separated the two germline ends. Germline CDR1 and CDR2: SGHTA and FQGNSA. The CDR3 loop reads CASSVLYSNQPQHF. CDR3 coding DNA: TGTGCCAGCAGCGTACTCTATAGCAATCAGCCCCAGCATTTT.

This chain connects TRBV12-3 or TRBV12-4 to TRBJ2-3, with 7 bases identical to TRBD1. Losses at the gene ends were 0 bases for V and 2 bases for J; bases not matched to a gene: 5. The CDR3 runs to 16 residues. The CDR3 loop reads CASSLARQGHTDTQYF. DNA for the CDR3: TGTGCCAGCAGTTTAGCGCGACAGGGTCACACAGATACGCAGTATTTT.

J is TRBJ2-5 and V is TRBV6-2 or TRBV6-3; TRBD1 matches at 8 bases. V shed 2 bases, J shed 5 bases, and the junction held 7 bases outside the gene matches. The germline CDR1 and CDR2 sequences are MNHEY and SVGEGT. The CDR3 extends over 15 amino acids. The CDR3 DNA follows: TGTGCCAGCAGTTACGGACAGGGTTTGGGGGAGACCCAGTACTTC. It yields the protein CASSYGQGLGETQYF.

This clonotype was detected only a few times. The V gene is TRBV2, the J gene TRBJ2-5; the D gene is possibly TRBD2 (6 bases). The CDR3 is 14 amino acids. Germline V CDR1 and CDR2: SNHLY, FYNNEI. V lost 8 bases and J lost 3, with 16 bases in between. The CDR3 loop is CASAGSRTKETQYF. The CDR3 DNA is TGTGCCAGCGCGGGAAGCCGAACCAAAGAGACCCAGTACTTC.

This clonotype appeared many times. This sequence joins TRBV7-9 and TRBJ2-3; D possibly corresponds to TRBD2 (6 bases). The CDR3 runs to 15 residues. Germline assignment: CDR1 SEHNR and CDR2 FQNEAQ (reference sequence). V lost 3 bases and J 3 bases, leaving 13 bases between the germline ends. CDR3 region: CASSFPMGGTDTQYF. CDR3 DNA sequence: TGTGCCAGCAGCTTCCCTATGGGGGGTACAGATACGCAGTATTTT.

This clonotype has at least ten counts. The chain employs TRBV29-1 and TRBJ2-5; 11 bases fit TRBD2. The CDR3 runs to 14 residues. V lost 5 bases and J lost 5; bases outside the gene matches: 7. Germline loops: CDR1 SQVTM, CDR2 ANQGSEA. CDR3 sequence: CSVSTSGSWETQYF. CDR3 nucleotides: TGCAGCGTTTCAACTAGCGGGAGCTGGGAGACCCAGTACTTC.

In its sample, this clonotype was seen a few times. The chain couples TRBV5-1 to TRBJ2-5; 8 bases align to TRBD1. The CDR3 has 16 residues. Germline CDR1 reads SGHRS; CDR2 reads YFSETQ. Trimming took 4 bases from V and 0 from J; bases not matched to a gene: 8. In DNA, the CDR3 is TGCGCCAGCAGCCCCCAGGGGGCCAGGTACCAAGAGACCCAGTACTTC. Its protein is CASSPQGARYQETQYF.

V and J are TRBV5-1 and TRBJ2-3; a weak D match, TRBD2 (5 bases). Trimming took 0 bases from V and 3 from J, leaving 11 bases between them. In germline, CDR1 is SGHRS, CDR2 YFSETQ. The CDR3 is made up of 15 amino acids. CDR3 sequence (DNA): TGCGCCAGCAGCTTGGGTGACTACGGGACAGATACGCAGTATTTT. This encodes CASSLGDYGTDTQYF.

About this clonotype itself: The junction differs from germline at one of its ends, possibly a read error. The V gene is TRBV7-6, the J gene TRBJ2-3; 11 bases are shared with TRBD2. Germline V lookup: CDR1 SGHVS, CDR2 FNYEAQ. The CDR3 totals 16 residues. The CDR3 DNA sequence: TGTGCCAGAAGCTTAGCGGGGGGGAGGAGCACAGATACGCAGTATTTT. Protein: CARSLAGGRSTDTQYF.

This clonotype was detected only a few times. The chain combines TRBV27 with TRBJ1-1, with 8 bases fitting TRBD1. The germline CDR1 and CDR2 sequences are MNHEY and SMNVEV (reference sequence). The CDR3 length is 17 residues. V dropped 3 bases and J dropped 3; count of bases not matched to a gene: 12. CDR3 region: CASSLVRAGGADTEAFF. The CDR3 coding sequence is TGTGCCAGCAGTTTGGTTCGTGCAGGGGGCGCAGACACTGAAGCTTTCTTT.

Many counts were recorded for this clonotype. The CDR3 DNA is TGTGCCAGCAGTTACTCGGGTTCATTTGGGTACAATGAGCAGTTCTTC. It encodes CASSYSGSFGYNEQFF. The genes are TRBV6-5 and TRBJ2-1, with D uncertain. The germline CDR1 and CDR2 sequences are MNHEY and SVGAGI. The ends were cut back, 0 bases at V and 4 bases at J, with 13 bases in the middle. The CDR3 extends over 16 amino acids.

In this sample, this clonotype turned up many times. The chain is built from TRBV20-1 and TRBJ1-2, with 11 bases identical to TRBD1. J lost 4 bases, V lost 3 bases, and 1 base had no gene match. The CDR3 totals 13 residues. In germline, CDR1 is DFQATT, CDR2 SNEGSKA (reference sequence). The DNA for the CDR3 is TGCAGTGCTAGGGGGACAGGGGGCTATGGCTACACCTTC. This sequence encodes CSARGTGGYGYTF.

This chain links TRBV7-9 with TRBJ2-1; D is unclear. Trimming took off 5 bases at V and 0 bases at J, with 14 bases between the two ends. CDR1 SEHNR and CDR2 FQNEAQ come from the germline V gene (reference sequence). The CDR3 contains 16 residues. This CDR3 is CASSPEDPSSYNEQFF. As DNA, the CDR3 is TGTGCCAGCAGCCCCGAGGACCCAAGCTCCTACAATGAGCAGTTCTTC.

The CDR3, as DNA: TGCGCCAGCAGCGTAGATTATGGGGAAAGCTACGAGCAGTACGTC. Translation: CASSVDYGESYEQYV. The rearrangement links TRBV5-1 to TRBJ2-7; D remains unclear. The CDR3 totals 15 residues. Trimming pared 4 bases from V and 3 bases from J, leaving 17 bases between. Germline values: CDR1 SGHRS, CDR2 YFSETQ.

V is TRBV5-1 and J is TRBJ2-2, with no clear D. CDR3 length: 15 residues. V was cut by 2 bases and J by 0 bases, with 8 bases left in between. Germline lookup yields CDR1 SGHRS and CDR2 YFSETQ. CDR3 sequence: CASSFSDPNTGELFF. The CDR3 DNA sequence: TGCGCCAGCAGCTTTTCAGATCCGAACACCGGGGAGCTGTTTTTT.